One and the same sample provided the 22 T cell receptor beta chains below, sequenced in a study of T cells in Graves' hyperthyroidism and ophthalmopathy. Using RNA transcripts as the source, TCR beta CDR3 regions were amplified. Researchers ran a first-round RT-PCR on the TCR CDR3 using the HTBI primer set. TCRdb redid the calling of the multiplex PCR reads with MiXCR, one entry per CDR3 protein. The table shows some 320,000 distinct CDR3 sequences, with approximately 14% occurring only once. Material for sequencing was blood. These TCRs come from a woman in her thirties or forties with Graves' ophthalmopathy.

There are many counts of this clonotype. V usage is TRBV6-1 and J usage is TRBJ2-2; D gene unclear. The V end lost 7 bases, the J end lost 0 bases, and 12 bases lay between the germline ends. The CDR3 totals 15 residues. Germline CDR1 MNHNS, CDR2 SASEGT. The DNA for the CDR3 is TGTGCCAGCACTACCGACTTACCGAACACCGGGGAGCTGTTTTTT. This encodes CASTTDLPNTGELFF.

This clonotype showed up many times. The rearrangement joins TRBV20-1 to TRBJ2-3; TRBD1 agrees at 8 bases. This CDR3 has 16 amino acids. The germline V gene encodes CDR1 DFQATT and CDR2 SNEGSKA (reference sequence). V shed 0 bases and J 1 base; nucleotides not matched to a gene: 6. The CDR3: CSARDTRQGRTDTQYF. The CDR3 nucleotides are TGCAGTGCTAGAGATACGAGACAGGGGCGCACAGATACGCAGTATTTT.

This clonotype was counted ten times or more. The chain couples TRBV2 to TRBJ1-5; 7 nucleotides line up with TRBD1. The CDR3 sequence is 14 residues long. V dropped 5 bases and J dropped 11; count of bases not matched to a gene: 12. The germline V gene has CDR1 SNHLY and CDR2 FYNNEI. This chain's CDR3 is CASSRAGTAVSQHF. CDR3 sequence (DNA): TGTGCCAGCAGTAGAGCCGGGACAGCTGTGTCCCAGCATTTT.

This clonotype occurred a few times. This chain's CDR3 is CASSIRLAGGNQETQYF. The CDR3 bases are TGCGCCAGCAGCATCCGACTAGCGGGGGGTAACCAAGAGACCCAGTACTTC. The chain has TRBV5-1 and TRBJ2-5; 13 nucleotides agree with TRBD2. CDR1 SGHRS and CDR2 YFSETQ come from the germline V gene. This CDR3 has 17 residues. V shed 4 bases and J 0 bases; nucleotides not matched to a gene: 6.

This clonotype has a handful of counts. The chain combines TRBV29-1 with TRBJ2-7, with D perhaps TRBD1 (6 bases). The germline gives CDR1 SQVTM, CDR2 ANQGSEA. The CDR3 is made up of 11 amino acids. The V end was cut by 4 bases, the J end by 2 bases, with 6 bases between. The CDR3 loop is CSVGTAYEQYF. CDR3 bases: TGCAGCGTTGGGACAGCCTACGAGCAGTACTTC.

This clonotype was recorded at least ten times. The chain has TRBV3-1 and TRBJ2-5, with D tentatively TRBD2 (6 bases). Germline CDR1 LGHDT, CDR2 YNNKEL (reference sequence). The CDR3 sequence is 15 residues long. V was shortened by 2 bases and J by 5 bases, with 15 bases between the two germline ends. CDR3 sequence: CASSQMRGLGETQYF. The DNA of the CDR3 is TGTGCCAGCAGCCAAATGCGGGGCCTCGGGGAGACCCAGTACTTC.

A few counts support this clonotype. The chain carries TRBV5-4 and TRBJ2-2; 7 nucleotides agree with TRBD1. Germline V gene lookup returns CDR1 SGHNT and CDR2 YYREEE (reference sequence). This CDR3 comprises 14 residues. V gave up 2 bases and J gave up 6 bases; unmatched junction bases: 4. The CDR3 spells CASSLRTGPGELFF. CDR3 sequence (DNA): TGTGCCAGCAGCTTAAGGACAGGTCCCGGGGAGCTGTTTTTT.

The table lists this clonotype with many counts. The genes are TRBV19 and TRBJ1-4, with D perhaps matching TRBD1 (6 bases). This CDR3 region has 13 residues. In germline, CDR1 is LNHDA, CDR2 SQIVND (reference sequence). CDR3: CATQGRPNEKLFF. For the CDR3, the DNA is TGTGCTACGCAGGGGCGGCCTAATGAAAAACTGTTTTTT.

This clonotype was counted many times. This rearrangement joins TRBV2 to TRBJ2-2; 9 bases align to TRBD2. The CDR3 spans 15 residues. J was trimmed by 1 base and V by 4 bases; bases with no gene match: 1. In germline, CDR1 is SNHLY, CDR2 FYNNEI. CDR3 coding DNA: TGTGCCAGCAGTGTTAGCGGGGGGAACACCGGGGAGCTGTTTTTT. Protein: CASSVSGGNTGELFF.

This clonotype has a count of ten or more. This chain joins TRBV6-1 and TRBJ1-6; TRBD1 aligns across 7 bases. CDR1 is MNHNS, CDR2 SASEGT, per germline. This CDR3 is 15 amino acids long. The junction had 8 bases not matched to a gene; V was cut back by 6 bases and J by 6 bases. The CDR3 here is CASRLAGTANSPLHF. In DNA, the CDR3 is TGTGCCAGCAGGCTAGCCGGGACAGCTAATTCACCCCTCCACTTT.

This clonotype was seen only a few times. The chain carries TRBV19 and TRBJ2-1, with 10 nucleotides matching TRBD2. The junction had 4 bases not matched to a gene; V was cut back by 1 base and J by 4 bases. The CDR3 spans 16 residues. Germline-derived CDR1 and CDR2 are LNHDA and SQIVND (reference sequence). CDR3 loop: CASSIGLAGEYNEQFF. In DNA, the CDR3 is TGTGCCAGTAGTATAGGGCTAGCGGGAGAGTACAATGAGCAGTTCTTC.

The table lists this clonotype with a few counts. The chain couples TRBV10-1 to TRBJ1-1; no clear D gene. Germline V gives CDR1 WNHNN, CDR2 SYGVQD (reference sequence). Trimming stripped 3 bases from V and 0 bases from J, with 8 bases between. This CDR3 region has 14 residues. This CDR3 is CASSEDVMNTEAFF. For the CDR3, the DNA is TGCGCCAGCAGTGAAGATGTCATGAACACTGAAGCTTTCTTT.

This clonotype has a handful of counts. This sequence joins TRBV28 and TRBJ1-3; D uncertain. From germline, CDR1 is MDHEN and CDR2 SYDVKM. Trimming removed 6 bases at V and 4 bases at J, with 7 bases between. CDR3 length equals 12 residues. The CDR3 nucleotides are TGTGCCAGCAGGGAGAGAGGAAACACCATATATTTT. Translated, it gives CASRERGNTIYF.

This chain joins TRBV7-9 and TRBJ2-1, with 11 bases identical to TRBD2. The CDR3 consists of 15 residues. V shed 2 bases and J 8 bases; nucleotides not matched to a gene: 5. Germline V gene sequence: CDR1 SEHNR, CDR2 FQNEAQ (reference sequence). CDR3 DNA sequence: TGTGCCAGCAGCTTAACTAGCGGGAGTATCGATGAGCAGTTCTTC. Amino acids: CASSLTSGSIDEQFF.

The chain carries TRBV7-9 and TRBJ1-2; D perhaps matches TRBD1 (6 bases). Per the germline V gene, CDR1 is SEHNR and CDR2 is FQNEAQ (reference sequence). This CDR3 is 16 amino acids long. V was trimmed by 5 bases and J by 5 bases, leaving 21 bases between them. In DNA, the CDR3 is TGTGCCAGCAGCCCAACCCAAAGGGGGAGAGAATATGGCTACACCTTC. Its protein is CASSPTQRGREYGYTF. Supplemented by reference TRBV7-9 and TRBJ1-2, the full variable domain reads DTGVSQNPRHKITKRGQNVTFRCDPISEHNRLYWYRQTLGQGPEFLTYFQNEAQLEKSRLLSDRFSAERPKGSFSTLEIQRTEQGDSAMYLCASSPTQRGREYGYTFGSGTRLTVV.

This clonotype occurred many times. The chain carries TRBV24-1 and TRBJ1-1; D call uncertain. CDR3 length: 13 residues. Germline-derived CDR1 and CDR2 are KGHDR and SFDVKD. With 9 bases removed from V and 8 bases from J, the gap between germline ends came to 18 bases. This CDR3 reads CATDGSPYREAFF. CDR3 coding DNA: TGTGCCACCGATGGTAGTCCCTATCGCGAAGCTTTCTTT.

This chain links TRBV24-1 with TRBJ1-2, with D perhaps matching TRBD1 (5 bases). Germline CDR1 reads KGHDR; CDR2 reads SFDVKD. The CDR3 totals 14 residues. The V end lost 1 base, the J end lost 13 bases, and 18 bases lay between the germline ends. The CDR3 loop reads CATSDLLGRGVFTF. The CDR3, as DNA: TGTGCCACCAGTGATTTATTGGGACGGGGTGTTTTCACCTTC.

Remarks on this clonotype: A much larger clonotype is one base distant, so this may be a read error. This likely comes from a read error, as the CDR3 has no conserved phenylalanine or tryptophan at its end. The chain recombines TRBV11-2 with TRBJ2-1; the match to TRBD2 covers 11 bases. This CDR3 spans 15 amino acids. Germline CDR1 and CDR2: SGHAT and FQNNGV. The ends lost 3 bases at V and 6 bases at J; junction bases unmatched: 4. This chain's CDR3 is CASSLGLAVSNEQFL. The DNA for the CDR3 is TGTGCCAGCAGCTTGGGACTAGCGGTGTCCAATGAGCAGTTCCTC.

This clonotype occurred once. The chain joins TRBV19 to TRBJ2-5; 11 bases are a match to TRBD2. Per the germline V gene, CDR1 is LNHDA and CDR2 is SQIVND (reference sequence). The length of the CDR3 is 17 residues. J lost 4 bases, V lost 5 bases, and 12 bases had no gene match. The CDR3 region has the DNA TGTGCCAGTAGTCCCATCCAGGCTAGCGGGGGGACAGAGACCCAGTACTTC. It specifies CASSPIQASGGTETQYF.

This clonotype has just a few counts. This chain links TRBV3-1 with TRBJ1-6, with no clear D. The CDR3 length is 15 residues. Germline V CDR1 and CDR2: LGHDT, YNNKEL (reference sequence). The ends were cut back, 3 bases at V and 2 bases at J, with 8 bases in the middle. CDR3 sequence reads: CASSQGWAYNSPLHF. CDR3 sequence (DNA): TGTGCCAGCAGCCAGGGGTGGGCCTATAATTCACCCCTCCACTTT.

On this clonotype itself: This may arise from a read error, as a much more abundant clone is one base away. The CDR3 region has the DNA TGTGCCAGCAGTTACCGAACGGGGGGTCCGAGCACCGGGGAGCTGTTTTTT. Amino acid sequence: CASSYRTGGPSTGELFF. V gene TRBV6-2 or TRBV6-3 combines with J gene TRBJ2-2, with 7 nucleotides matching TRBD2. V shed 2 bases and J 4 bases; nucleotides not matched to a gene: 10. CDR3 size: 17 residues. In germline, CDR1 is MNHEY, CDR2 SVGEGT.

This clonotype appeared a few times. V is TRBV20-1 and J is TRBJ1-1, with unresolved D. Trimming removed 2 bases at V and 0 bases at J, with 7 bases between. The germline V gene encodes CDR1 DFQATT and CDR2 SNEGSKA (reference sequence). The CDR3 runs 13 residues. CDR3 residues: CSARPAMNTEAFF. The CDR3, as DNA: TGCAGTGCTAGACCGGCTATGAACACTGAAGCTTTCTTT.